This TCR beta chain was sequenced during a study of blood T cell repertoires in COVID-19. This clone was seen only a few times. Resolution of symptoms, clearance, or two negative PCRs was present in recovered Cohort 3 donors. Repertoires were generated with immunoSEQ multiplex PCR, while TCRdb's copy carries only in-frame clones and drops some. The sample lists hundreds of thousands of clones, roughly 84% occurring once. V was clipped by 3 bases and J by 6 bases, with 11 bases between them. Germline V gene data show CDR1 as KGHSH and CDR2 as LQKENI. This CDR3 comprises 14 residues. This TCR came from a middle-aged woman who had recovered from COVID-19. Sequenced material: PBMCs or T cells enriched from blood (not recorded which). The V gene is TRBV18, the J gene TRBJ2-2, with D perhaps TRBD2 (5 bases). CDR3: CASSPDSRAGELFF. The CDR3 DNA reads as TGTGCCAGCTCACCGGACTCCCGGGCCGGGGAGCTGTTTTTT.